A selection of T cell receptor beta chains follows, all from one sample in a study of CD8+CD57+ T cells in acquired aplastic anemia. From the reads, TCRdb called clonotypes with MiXCR, one entry per CDR3 protein. The sample yields about 180,000 distinct CDR3 sequences, about half seen once. The specimen sequenced was sorted CD4+, CD8+, or CD8+CD57+ T cells (not recorded which) from PBMCs. The origin of the receptors is a human donor in good health. Each CDR3 is given with its conserved first and last residue. A D gene is named only where the DNA matches it firmly. Only part of the rows carry a size: once, few, many, or a class if the clone is expanded.

clone_size j_call cdr3_length v_call d_call cdr3_aa cdr3_nt
- TRBJ2-7 14 TRBV4-1 - CASSQAETKYEQYF TGCGCCAGCAGCCAAGCAGAGACAAAGTACGAGCAGTACTTC
few TRBJ2-5 14 TRBV6-6 TRBD1 CVSSSPDRGETQYF TGTGTCAGCAGTTCCCCGGACAGGGGTGAGACCCAGTACTTC
many TRBJ1-4 17 TRBV5-1 TRBD1 CASSLAGQGSSNEKLFF TGCGCCAGCAGCTTGGCCGGACAGGGCTCCTCTAATGAAAAACTGTTTTTT
once TRBJ2-1 12 TRBV24-1 - CATSDLPGRRFF TGTGCCACCAGTGATTTGCCCGGACGGAGGTTCTTC
- TRBJ2-1 14 TRBV9 - CASSVGGGDNEQFF TGTGCCAGCAGCGTAGGAGGCGGTGACAATGAGCAGTTCTTC
once TRBJ2-5 15 TRBV5-1 TRBD1 CASSSAGTGGETQYF TGTGCCAGCAGCTCCGCCGGGACAGGGGGAGAGACCCAGTACTTC
once TRBJ2-2 12 TRBV7-9 - CASSPGSGELFF TGTGCCAGCAGCCCGGGATCCGGGGAGCTGTTTTTT
- TRBJ2-3 14 TRBV19 - CASSIQVLADTQYF TGTGCCAGTAGTATCCAAGTACTAGCAGATACGCAGTATTTT
- TRBJ1-1 14 TRBV27 TRBD1 CASSLGTENTEAFF TGTGCCAGCAGTTTAGGGACAGAGAACACTGAAGCTTTCTTT
many TRBJ2-3 13 TRBV7-3 - CASSDLGTDTQYF TGTGCCAGCAGCGACCTAGGGACAGATACGCAGTATTTT
- TRBJ2-7 13 TRBV12-3/TRBV12-4 TRBD1 CAIRDRDSYEQYF TGTGCCATTCGGGACAGGGACTCCTACGAGCAGTACTTC
many TRBJ2-7 13 TRBV12-3/TRBV12-4 TRBD1 CASSTRQGYEQYF TGTGCCAGCAGTACGCGACAGGGATACGAGCAGTACTTC
many TRBJ1-3 16 TRBV7-3 - CASSLTGGFSGNTIYF TGTGCCAGCAGCTTAACCGGGGGCTTCTCTGGAAACACCATATATTTT
many TRBJ1-6 15 TRBV14 - CASSARGPGNSPLHF TGTGCCAGCAGTGCCAGGGGTCCGGGTAATTCACCCCTCCACTTT
- TRBJ2-7 15 TRBV3-1 TRBD1 CASSPWTGASYEQYF TGTGCCAGCAGCCCGTGGACAGGGGCTAGCTACGAGCAGTACTTC